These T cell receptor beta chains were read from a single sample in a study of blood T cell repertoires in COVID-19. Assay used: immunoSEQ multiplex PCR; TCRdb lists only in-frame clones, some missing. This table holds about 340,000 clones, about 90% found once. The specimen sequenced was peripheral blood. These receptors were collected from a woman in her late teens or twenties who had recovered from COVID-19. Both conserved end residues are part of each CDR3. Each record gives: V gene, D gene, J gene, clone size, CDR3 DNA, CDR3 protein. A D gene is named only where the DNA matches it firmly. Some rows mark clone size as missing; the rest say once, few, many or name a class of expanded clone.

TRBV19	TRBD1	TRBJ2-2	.	TGTGCCAGTAGTATTAGCCAGGGGGTCGGGGAGCTGTTTTTT	CASSISQGVGELFF
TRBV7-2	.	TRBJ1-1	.	TGTGCCAGCAGCTTAGCCAGGTCGAACACTGAAGCTTTCTTT	CASSLARSNTEAFF
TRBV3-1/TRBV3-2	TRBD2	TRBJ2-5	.	TGTGCCAGCAGCCTCCACGGGAGGGAAGAGACCCAGTACTTC	CASSLHGREETQYF
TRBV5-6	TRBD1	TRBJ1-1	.	TGTGCCAGCAGCCCACCGGGACAGGGCATGAACACTGAAGCTTTCTTT	CASSPPGQGMNTEAFF
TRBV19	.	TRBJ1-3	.	TGTGCCAGTAACCAGAGGGGAGGACCTGGAAACACCATATATTTT	CASNQRGGPGNTIYF
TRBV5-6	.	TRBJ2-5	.	TGTGCCAGCAGCCTTAACCAAGAGACCCAGTACTTC	CASSLNQETQYF
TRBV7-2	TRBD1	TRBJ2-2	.	TGTGCCAGCAGAAAACGGGGGGACAGGGGGACCGGGGAGCTGTTTTTT	CASRKRGDRGTGELFF
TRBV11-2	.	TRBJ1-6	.	TGTGCCAGCAGCCCTTCGGGGGGTTCACCCCTCCACTTT	CASSPSGGSPLHF
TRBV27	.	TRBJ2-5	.	TGTGCCAGCAGGCAAACTAGCACGGAGACCCAGTACTTC	CASRQTSTETQYF
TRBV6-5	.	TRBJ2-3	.	TGTGCCAGCAGTTACACCGGGGGTGACACAGATACGCAGTATTTT	CASSYTGGDTDTQYF
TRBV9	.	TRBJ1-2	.	TGTGCCAGCGGAGGGTTTGGCTACACCTTC	CASGGFGYTF
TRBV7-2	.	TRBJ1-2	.	TGTGCCAGCAGCTTAGCACAGGGACAAGATGGCTACACCTTC	CASSLAQGQDGYTF
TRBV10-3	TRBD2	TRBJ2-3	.	TGTGCCATCAGTGAGGCTAGCGGGAGGGTTACAGATACGCAGTATTTT	CAISEASGRVTDTQYF
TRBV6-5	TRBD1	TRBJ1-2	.	TGTGCCAGCAGTCGTCCGGGACAGGGGGGCTATGGCTACACCTTC	CASSRPGQGGYGYTF
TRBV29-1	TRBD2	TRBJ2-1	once	TGCAGCCTTCGGACTAGCGAAAACAATGAGCAGTTCTTC	CSLRTSENNEQFF
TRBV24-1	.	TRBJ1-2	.	TGTGCCACCGGACGGGCGAGGTTCTCGGGACACGTACTAGCTAACTATGGCTACACCTTC	CATGRARFSGHVLANYGYTF
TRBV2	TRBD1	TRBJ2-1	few	TGTGCCAGCAGTGCCCTACAGGGGGGTTACAATGAGCAGTTCTTC	CASSALQGGYNEQFF
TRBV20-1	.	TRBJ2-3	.	TGCAGTGCTAGAGAGCGGGATACGCAGTATTTT	CSARERDTQYF
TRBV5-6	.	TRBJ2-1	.	TGTGCCAGCAGATACCGAGGGGGCTCCTACAATGAGCAGTTCTTC	CASRYRGGSYNEQFF
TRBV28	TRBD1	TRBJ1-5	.	TGTGCCAGCAGTTTATTGTGGGGACAGGGGAGAAGGGGCAATCAGCCCCAGCATTTT	CASSLLWGQGRRGNQPQHF
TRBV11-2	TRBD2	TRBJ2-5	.	TGTGCCAGCAGCTCGAAAAGGCTAGGACTAGGGCAAGAGACCCAGTACTTC	CASSSKRLGLGQETQYF
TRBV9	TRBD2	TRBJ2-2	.	TGTGCCAGCAGCGTAGTGGTTAGCGGGAGACACGGGGAGCTGTTTTTT	CASSVVVSGRHGELFF
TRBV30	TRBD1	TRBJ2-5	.	TGTGCCTGCAGGACAGGGGGCGCGGAGACCCAGTACTTC	CACRTGGAETQYF
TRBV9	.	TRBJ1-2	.	TGTGCCAGCAGCGCGACGGGTAACTATGGCTACACCTTC	CASSATGNYGYTF
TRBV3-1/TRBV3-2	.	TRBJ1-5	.	TGTGCCAGCAGCCACCTTAGCCCACAGGGCCGTAATCAGCCCCAGCATTTT	CASSHLSPQGRNQPQHF
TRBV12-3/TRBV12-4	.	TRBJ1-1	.	TGTGCCAGCAGTCACCTGATCGGCACTGAAGCTTTCTTT	CASSHLIGTEAFF
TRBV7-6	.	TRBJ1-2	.	TGTGCCAGCAGCTTAGACAGGGTTACTAACTATGGCTACACCTTC	CASSLDRVTNYGYTF
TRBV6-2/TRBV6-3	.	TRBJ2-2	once	TGTGCCAGCAGTTTATTCCGGGGCACCGGGGAGCTGTTTTTT	CASSLFRGTGELFF
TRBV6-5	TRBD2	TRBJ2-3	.	TGTGCCAGCAGGCTAGCGGGAGTCACAGATACGCAGTATTTT	CASRLAGVTDTQYF
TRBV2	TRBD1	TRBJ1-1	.	TGTGCCAGCAGTGAGATTAGTGTGGCAGGGGGTTACACTGAAGCTTTCTTT	CASSEISVAGGYTEAFF
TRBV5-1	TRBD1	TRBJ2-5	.	TGCGCCAGCAGCTTGGCCGGGACAGGACGGGCGACCCAGTACTTC	CASSLAGTGRATQYF
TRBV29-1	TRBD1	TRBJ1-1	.	TGCAGCGTCCAGAGGGACAGCAACACTGAAGCTTTCTTT	CSVQRDSNTEAFF
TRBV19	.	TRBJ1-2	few	TGTGCCAGTAGTATAGGCCCCCCCGGGGGGAGGTATGGCTACACCTTC	CASSIGPPGGRYGYTF
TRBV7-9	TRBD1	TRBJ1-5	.	TGTGCCAGCAGCCCGGGGACAGGGGGATATAGCAATCAGCCCCAGCATTTT	CASSPGTGGYSNQPQHF
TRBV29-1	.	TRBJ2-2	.	TGCAGCGTTGTTGTAGGGACACCGAACACCGGGGAGCTGTTTTTT	CSVVVGTPNTGELFF
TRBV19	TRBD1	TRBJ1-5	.	TGTGCCAGTACTCCGGGACAGAGCAATCAGCCCCAGCATTTT	CASTPGQSNQPQHF
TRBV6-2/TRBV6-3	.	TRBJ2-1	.	TGTGCCAGCAGTTACCCTAACCTCCCCAATGAGCAGTTCTTC	CASSYPNLPNEQFF
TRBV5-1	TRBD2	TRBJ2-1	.	TGCGCCAGCAGCTTGGCCCTAGCGGGATATGAGCAGTTCTTC	CASSLALAGYEQFF
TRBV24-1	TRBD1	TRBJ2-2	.	TGTGCCACCAGTGGGACAGGCCCTAACGACGGGGAGCTGTTTTTT	CATSGTGPNDGELFF
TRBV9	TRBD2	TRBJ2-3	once	TGTGCCAGCAGCCCGCCCAGAGCGGGAGCAAGCACAGATACGCAGTATTTT	CASSPPRAGASTDTQYF
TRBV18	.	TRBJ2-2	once	TGTGCCAGCTCACCACTCAGCCAGGTCGACACCGGGGAGCTGTTTTTT	CASSPLSQVDTGELFF
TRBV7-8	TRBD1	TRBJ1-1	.	TGTGCCAGCAGCTTAGCGGGGACAGGGGCTTCCACTGAAGCTTTCTTT	CASSLAGTGASTEAFF
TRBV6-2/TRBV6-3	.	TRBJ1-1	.	TGTGCCAGCAGTCGTAGGGGAGGGAACACTGAAGCTTTCTTT	CASSRRGGNTEAFF
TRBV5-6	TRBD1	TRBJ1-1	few	TGTGCCAGCAGCCTTGGACAGGGTTTTGTATCCACTGAAGCTTTCTTT	CASSLGQGFVSTEAFF
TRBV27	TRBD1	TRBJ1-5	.	TGTGCCAGCAGTTTATCCCCCGGGGACAGGAGTGCGCCCCAGCATTTT	CASSLSPGDRSAPQHF